The entry below describes one T cell receptor (beta chain). The ends lost 3 bases at V and 5 bases at J; junction bases unmatched: 9. Germline loops: CDR1 MDHEN, CDR2 SYDVKM. The CDR3 runs 15 residues. This entry belongs to a study of radiotherapy plus CTLA-4 blockade in lung cancer. Profiled with immunoSEQ multiplex PCR; TCRdb holds only in-frame clones, not every one. The top ten hold 4% to 6% of the sample, which has about 120,000 clones, 75% to 80% seen once. This receptor was taken from a human donor with non-small cell lung cancer who had a partial response to radiotherapy plus ipilimumab. The chain carries TRBV28 and TRBJ2-5, with TRBD2 identical over 7 bases. The sample was peripheral blood, taken from a patient treated with radiotherapy plus ipilimumab. The CDR3 region has the DNA TGTGCCAGCAGTTTGCTAGCGGTCAGACGGGAGACCCAGTACTTC. This sequence encodes CASSLLAVRRETQYF.